This T cell receptor (beta chain) was captured in a study of CD8 T cells in Susac syndrome. The CDR3 runs 12 residues. V lost 4 bases and J lost 11; bases outside the gene matches: 10. Germline CDR1 SQVTM, CDR2 ANQGSEA. CD8+ and CD4+ blood T cells underwent TCR beta sequencing. It was with random hexamers that 0.5 to 1 ug RNA was reverse transcribed. Using its own MiXCR run on the immunoSEQ multiplex PCR reads, TCRdb lists one record per CDR3 protein. The table lists just over 300,000 distinct CDR3 sequences, 92% of them singletons, with 0.065% in the top ten. The source material was CD4+ T cells from PBMCs. V and J are TRBV29-1 and TRBJ1-1; 7 bases are a match to TRBD1. The TCR comes from a human donor with multiple sclerosis. This CDR3 is CSVVGTAPLAFF. The CDR3 bases are TGCAGCGTTGTGGGGACAGCTCCTCTCGCTTTCTTT.